This T cell receptor beta chain was documented in a study of technical replicates of blood from a handful of donors. Looked up from germline, CDR1 is SGHRS and CDR2 is YFSETQ. This CDR3 contains 16 residues. V trimming: 4 bases; J trimming: 4 bases; junction bases outside the gene matches: 7. Here immunoSEQ multiplex PCR was the method, and the copy in TCRdb shows in-frame clones only, minus some. The table shows roughly 70,000 clones, with 90% to 95% occurring only once. This sequence originates from a human donor in good health. Some clones in this sample may be carry-over from other donors' samples. The V call is TRBV5-1, the J call TRBJ2-2; 10 bases are shared with TRBD2. Source material: PBMCs. CDR3 in amino acids: CASSQTGLAATGELFF. DNA for the CDR3: TGCGCCAGCAGCCAGACCGGACTAGCGGCCACCGGGGAGCTGTTTTTT.